The 25 T cell receptor beta chains below come from one sample, sequenced in a study of OX40 agonist ivuxolimab in advanced cancers. The protocol was immunoSEQ multiplex PCR, while the TCRdb copy is restricted to in-frame clones and leaves out a portion. The sample consists of 65,000 to 90,000 clones, 80% to 90% of them appearing once. Sample: CD4+ or CD8+ T cells sorted from blood, taken in a trial of the OX40 agonist ivuxolimab. These receptors all come from an adult with an advanced solid tumor such as melanoma, head and neck, liver or kidney cancer.

The chain carries TRBV6-1 and TRBJ2-1; no clear D gene. V lost 3 bases, J lost 5 bases, and 2 bases lay in between. The CDR3 runs 11 residues. Germline V gene data show CDR1 as MNHNS and CDR2 as SASEGT. The CDR3 DNA sequence: TGTGCCAGCAGTGAGAACAATGAGCAGTTCTTC. Translating gives CASSENNEQFF.

The rearrangement joins TRBV7-9 to TRBJ2-1; D remains ambiguous. CDR1 is SEHNR and CDR2 is FQNEAQ in the germline V gene (reference sequence). The CDR3 runs to 14 residues. The germline V and J ends were trimmed by 4 bases and 6 bases, with 13 bases remaining between them. The DNA of the CDR3 is TGTGCCAGCAGCTCACCCCCGAAGGTCAATGAGCAGTTCTTC. This translates into CASSSPPKVNEQFF.

In its sample, this clone was seen a few times. The chain recombines TRBV18 with TRBJ2-4; possibly TRBD2 for D (6 bases). Germline V lookup: CDR1 KGHSH, CDR2 LQKENI. Between the trimmed V and J ends, which lost 2 bases and 2 bases, there was a span of 10 bases. This CDR3 is built from 15 residues. The CDR3 reads CASSPAGNPKNIQYF. The CDR3 DNA reads as TGTGCCAGCTCACCAGCGGGGAATCCCAAAAACATTCAGTACTTC. Variable domain in full (rest from reference TRBV18 and TRBJ2-4): NAGVMQNPRHLVRRRGQEARLRCSPMKGHSHVYWYRQLPEEGLKFMVYLQKENIIDESGMPKERFSAEFPKEGPSILRIQQVVRGDSAAYFCASSPAGNPKNIQYFGAGTRLSVL.

V is TRBV7-2 and J is TRBJ2-1; 11 bases fit TRBD2. V dropped 4 bases and J dropped 4; count of bases not matched to a gene: 12. The germline gives CDR1 SGHTA, CDR2 FQGNSA. The CDR3 length is 18 residues. Here the CDR3 reads CASSYSGISGRDYNEQFF. CDR3 sequence (DNA): TGTGCCAGCAGCTATAGCGGAATTAGCGGGAGGGATTACAATGAGCAGTTCTTC.

The chain carries TRBV5-1 and TRBJ1-4, with unresolved D. Per the germline V gene, CDR1 is SGHRS and CDR2 is YFSETQ. CDR3 size: 12 residues. V lost 1 base to trimming and J lost 7 bases, with 5 bases between them. The CDR3 DNA sequence: TGCGCCAGCAGCTTGTCGGCTGAAAAACTGTTTTTT. Its protein is CASSLSAEKLFF.

This clone has only one observation. The chain links TRBV19 to TRBJ2-7, with 7 bases matching TRBD1. Germline lookup yields CDR1 LNHDA and CDR2 SQIVND (reference sequence). This CDR3 spans 14 amino acids. Trimming removed 9 bases from V and 6 bases from J; junction bases left unmatched: 14. The CDR3 DNA reads as TGTGCCAGCAGACAGGGAACTCATCCGGGCGAGCAGTACTTC. Its translation: CASRQGTHPGEQYF.

The genes are TRBV7-3 and TRBJ2-1; a possible D gene is TRBD1 (8 bases). V was shortened by 2 bases and J by 6 bases, with 26 bases between the two germline ends. CDR1 is SGHTA, CDR2 FQGTGA, per germline. The length of the CDR3 is 19 residues. CDR3 DNA: TGTGCCAGCAGCTTATCCCTAAGGGGGGGAGGACAGGGACTCAATGAGCAGTTCTTC. Translated, it gives CASSLSLRGGGQGLNEQFF.

The rearrangement joins TRBV7-2 to TRBJ2-1; 7 bases are a match to TRBD1. V was clipped by 7 bases and J by 0 bases; unmatched bases: 12. Germline CDR1 and CDR2: SGHTA and FQGNSA. This CDR3 is built from 17 residues. The CDR3 reads CASILGGLGRSYNEQFF. In DNA, the CDR3 is TGTGCCAGCATCCTAGGGGGCCTAGGCCGCTCCTACAATGAGCAGTTCTTC. The whole variable domain, remainder taken from reference TRBV7-2 and TRBJ2-1, is GAGVSQSPSNKVTEKGKDVELRCDPISGHTALYWYRQSLGQGLEFLIYFQGNSAPDKSGLPSDRFSAERTGGSVSTLTIQRTQQEDSAVYLCASILGGLGRSYNEQFFGPGTRLTVL.

The J gene is TRBJ2-1, the V gene TRBV12-5; TRBD2 matches 7 bases. The CDR3 contains 15 residues. V dropped 5 bases and J dropped 6; count of bases not matched to a gene: 10. CDR1 LGHNT and CDR2 FRNRAP come from the germline V gene. The CDR3 is CASGLGVGTINEQFF. The DNA of the CDR3 is TGTGCTAGTGGTCTCGGGGTTGGGACTATCAATGAGCAGTTCTTC.

This clone was detected a few times. The rearrangement links TRBV4-1 to TRBJ1-2; tentatively, D is TRBD1 (6 bases). Germline-derived CDR1 and CDR2 are MGHRA and YSYEKL. The CDR3 covers 14 residues. V was clipped by 3 bases and J by 0 bases, with 8 bases between them. The CDR3 is CASSQTGANYGYTF. The CDR3 bases are TGCGCCAGCAGCCAGACAGGTGCTAACTATGGCTACACCTTC.

V gene TRBV6-6 combines with J gene TRBJ2-5; the match to TRBD1 covers 10 bases. V was pared by 1 base and J by 3 bases, with 2 bases of the junction left unmatched. There are 15 residues in the CDR3. Germline assignment: CDR1 MNHNY and CDR2 SVGAGI (reference sequence). CDR3 in DNA: TGTGCCAGCAGTTACTGGGACAGGGGAAAAGAGACCCAGTACTTC. Translating it yields CASSYWDRGKETQYF.

The chain is built from TRBV5-1 and TRBJ1-2; 8 nucleotides match TRBD1. Germline CDR1 and CDR2: SGHRS and YFSETQ. After removal of 1 base from V and 1 base from J, the junction contained 9 bases not matched to a gene. The CDR3 is made up of 17 amino acids. For the CDR3, the DNA is TGCGCCAGCAGCTTGTTCGGCCAGGGGGCCGGTAACTATGGCTACACCTTC. Its translation is CASSLFGQGAGNYGYTF.

This chain uses TRBV5-1 with TRBJ2-3, with 8 bases aligning to TRBD2. Germline-derived CDR1 and CDR2 are SGHRS and YFSETQ. CDR3 size: 15 residues. Unmatched junction bases numbered 6, after V lost 0 bases and J lost 6 bases. The CDR3 loop reads CASSLEGGGSDTQYF. The CDR3 bases are TGCGCCAGCAGCTTGGAGGGCGGGGGGTCGGATACGCAGTATTTT.

Regarding this clone: One end of the junction varies from germline; a read error may be responsible. The chain employs TRBV4-3 and TRBJ2-3; 9 nucleotides line up with TRBD1. The CDR3 is 13 residues long. The germline CDR1 and CDR2 sequences are LGHNA and YSLEER. CDR3 in amino acids: CASSQDRGQGQLF. CDR3 DNA: TGCGCCAGCAGCCAAGATAGGGGACAGGGACAGCTGTTT.

This chain joins TRBV5-4 and TRBJ1-1; D not certain. CDR1 SGHNT and CDR2 YYREEE come from the germline V gene (reference sequence). There are 18 residues in the CDR3. Trimming cost V 0 bases and J 3 bases, with 21 bases left between them. The CDR3 coding sequence is TGTGCCAGCAGCTTGGGGCCCAAGTCAGTCTCTGGGGACACTGAAGCTTTCTTT. Its protein is CASSLGPKSVSGDTEAFF.

The chain uses TRBV10-3 and TRBJ1-5; perhaps TRBD1 as D (6 bases). The CDR3 covers 16 residues. The germline V gene encodes CDR1 ENHRY and CDR2 SYGVKD. Trimming removed 6 bases at V and 3 bases at J, with 18 bases between. In DNA, the CDR3 is TGTGCCATCAGCCTTGGCCCCGGGGGCTCCAATCAGCCCCAGCATTTT. As protein: CAISLGPGGSNQPQHF.

The CDR3 sequence is CASSQGDRDYPLHF. The CDR3 coding sequence is TGCGCCAGCAGCCAGGGGGACAGGGATTACCCCCTCCACTTT. The chain joins TRBV4-3 to TRBJ1-6; 9 bases are shared with TRBD1. The CDR3 runs 14 residues. CDR1 LGHNA and CDR2 YSLEER come from the germline V gene. With 3 bases clipped from V and 13 bases from J, the junction kept 7 bases outside the gene matches.

The chain combines TRBV10-3 with TRBJ2-7; TRBD1 matches 12 bases. CDR1 ENHRY and CDR2 SYGVKD come from the germline V gene. This CDR3 has 16 amino acids. Losses at the gene ends were 5 bases for V and 2 bases for J; bases not matched to a gene: 7. The DNA for the CDR3 is TGTGCCATCAGTACAGAAGGGACAGGGGGCCCCTACGAGCAGTACTTC. This encodes CAISTEGTGGPYEQYF.

The rearrangement uses TRBV7-8 and TRBJ1-1; D remains ambiguous. The CDR3 consists of 13 residues. CDR1 and CDR2 (germline): SGHVS, FQNEAQ. V was clipped by 8 bases and J by 1 base, with 11 bases between them. CDR3 DNA: TGTGCCAGCTTCTATCCGGGGAACACTGAAGCTTTCTTT. This translates into CASFYPGNTEAFF. The full variable domain, its missing parts supplied by reference TRBV7-8 and TRBJ1-1, is GAGVSQSPRYKVAKRGQDVALRCDPISGHVSLFWYQQALGQGPEFLTYFQNEAQLDKSGLPSDRFFAERPEGSVSTLKIQRTQQEDSAVYLCASFYPGNTEAFFGQGTRLTVV.

V and J are TRBV18 and TRBJ2-7, with 10 nucleotides matching TRBD1. Trimming at V came to 5 bases and at J to 5 bases, leaving 9 bases not matched to a gene. The CDR3 has 15 residues. Per the germline V gene, CDR1 is KGHSH and CDR2 is LQKENI. The CDR3 protein is CASSRSTGGLDEQYF. In DNA, the CDR3 is TGTGCCAGCTCAAGGTCGACAGGGGGCCTAGACGAGCAGTACTTC.

The chain couples TRBV10-3 to TRBJ2-7; 7 bases are shared with TRBD1. Per the germline V gene, CDR1 is ENHRY and CDR2 is SYGVKD. V trimming: 7 bases; J trimming: 6 bases; junction bases outside the gene matches: 9. CDR3 length equals 13 residues. CDR3 region: CAITGQDSSEQYF. CDR3 coding DNA: TGTGCCATCACAGGACAGGACTCGAGCGAGCAGTACTTC.

The table lists this clone with a count of one. The V and J genes are TRBV9 and TRBJ1-1; D unclear. Germline values: CDR1 SGDLS, CDR2 YYNGEE. CDR3 length: 15 residues. V shed 4 bases and J shed 0 bases, with 13 bases lying between them. In nucleotides, the CDR3 is TGTGCCAGCAGCCTTGGACGGAGTATGAACACTGAAGCTTTCTTT. It is translated as CASSLGRSMNTEAFF.

This chain joins TRBV10-3 and TRBJ1-2, with D possibly matching TRBD1 (5 bases). Trimming removed 5 bases from V and 3 bases from J, with 10 bases in between. CDR1 is ENHRY and CDR2 is SYGVKD in the germline V gene. The CDR3 is 13 amino acids. The DNA for the CDR3 is TGTGCCATCAGTCCGATGACAGACTATGGCTACACCTTC. Its protein product is CAISPMTDYGYTF.

This rearrangement joins TRBV19 to TRBJ1-2; 7 bases agree with TRBD1. CDR3 length: 14 amino acids. The germline V gene has CDR1 LNHDA and CDR2 SQIVND (reference sequence). The J segment lost 4 bases and the V segment lost 3 bases, leaving 5 bases of the junction unmatched. In DNA, the CDR3 is TGTGCCAGTAGTATCTTGGGACAGATCTATGGCTACACCTTC. Its translation is CASSILGQIYGYTF.

The chain combines TRBV6-5 with TRBJ1-4, with no clear D. CDR1 is MNHEY and CDR2 is SVGAGI in the germline V gene. This CDR3 comprises 15 residues. V was clipped by 3 bases and J by 4 bases, with 12 bases between them. The CDR3 sequence is CASSYSDGINEKLFF. The CDR3 DNA is TGTGCCAGCAGTTATTCGGACGGGATTAATGAAAAACTGTTTTTT.